The present entry profiles one T cell receptor beta chain with its context. This clonotype was seen a handful of times. Its antigen target is currently unknown. No base quality values were provided; no much bigger clone lies one nucleotide off. The library was produced with 5' RACE. TCRdb lists the instrument as Illumina HiSeq 2500. A second PCR of roughly 7 to 11 cycles was run with a J-beta primer mix and a sample-barcoded 5' primer. A unique molecular identifier was introduced onto each TCR beta cDNA molecule by a template-switch 5' adaptor carrying 12 random nucleotides. At least 2.5 million CDR3-containing paired-end reads were obtained from each sample. First-strand cDNA was synthesized from all RNA with the Mint cDNA synthesis kit, primed by a TRBC-specific oligonucleotide. Following uracil-DNA glycosylase treatment, all cDNA underwent a first 18-cycle PCR with the universal primers M1SS and BC2_uni_R. Regarding the original processing steps: Each sample was normalized by randomly selecting 1 million high-quality reads, each carrying a distinct molecular identifier. Reads with shared molecular identifiers were discarded instead of being binned into consensus sequences. CDR3 identification, clonotype clustering and error correction used MiTCR with a Q25 quality threshold and the strictest error-elimination algorithm. Lower-bound total TCR beta diversity was estimated with a nonparametric unseen species model using Euler transformation. The public sequencing data were trimmed at Q25 with fastp and processed into clonotypes with MiXCR by TCRdb, which kept only in-frame beta chains. Every CDR3 protein is listed once, alongside the most common genes and DNA of its rows. The V and J calls were determined by TCRdb, not by the authors. This sample has approximately 800,000 distinct CDR3 sequences in its table, and roughly 53% of those were observed once. The top ten clonotypes cover about two fifths of the sample.

Systemically healthy Caucasian individuals from Russia, 35 to 50 in total and aged roughly 6 to 95 years, were included as donors. Each donor gave approximately 10 milliliters of peripheral blood, collected into EDTA-treated Vacutainer tubes. Ficoll-Paque density-gradient centrifugation was used to isolate PBMCs, with at least 6.5 million per sample. Trizol reagent was used to extract total RNA from PBMCs, with at least 5.5 micrograms per sample. The percentages of naive CD45RAhigh/CD27high T cells were determined by flow cytometry on a PBMC aliquot from every donor. The entry originates in a study of blood T cells in healthy people across ages (dated by TCRdb to 2014 to 2015). Describing the broader study: In model experiments, template switching captured about one uniquely barcoded TCR beta cDNA molecule for every two T cells. Age-related changes in TCR beta repertoire diversity were measured in the study by deep sequencing normalized with unique cDNA molecular identifiers. Four age groups were formed from the donors: young (average about 15 years), middle-aged (around 39), aged (around 68) and long-lived (approximately 80). To avoid experimental bias, donors of different ages were distributed randomly across sequencing lanes. The study analyzed two additional independent replicas of 1 million unique cDNA reads from the same blood draw for two donors, one aged 18 to 30 and one aged 80 or older. Beyond this particular receptor, the publication reports: Compared with the aged group, more naive CD4+ T cells, fewer expanded clones and increased TCR diversity were shown by the long-lived group, suggesting age selection. Donor CMV infection status was unknown, potentially confounding age-related changes in expanded clonotypes. The percentage of naive T cells measured by flow cytometry correlated strongly with observed TCR beta diversity. Since profiling was done on bulk unsorted PBMCs, naive and antigen-experienced compartments could not be conclusively compared. Observed TCR beta diversity per million T cells fell roughly linearly with age, and a significant reduction was already apparent by age roughly 40. Estimates of total diversity from one million sequenced T cells were regarded as lower bounds and underestimates.

Taken from cysteine to phenylalanine, the CDR3 has 19 residues. The read is trimmed to its CDR3 DNA, 57 bases read in frame from base 1. Trimming removed 5 bases from V and 5 bases from J; the gene matches leave 19 bases unexplained. The germline V gene sets CDR1 to SGHTA and CDR2 to FQGNSA. The source material was blood. This receptor was taken from a man aged 80 or over in good health. The chain links TRBV7-2 with TRBJ2-3; a stretch of 10 junction bases matches TRBD2. The sequenced DNA: TGTGCCAGCAGCCAAAGGTTAGGTAGGGTAGCGGGAGGAAGAGATACGCAGTATTTT. It translates to CASSQRLGRVAGGRDTQYF.